Presented here are 29 T cell receptor beta chains from one specimen sequenced in a study of Graves' ophthalmopathy and Graves' hyperthyroidism. TCR beta CDR3 regions were amplified from RNA transcripts. First-round RT-PCR with HTBI primers preceded a second-round multiplex PCR. Each CDR3 protein gets one entry after TCRdb re-called the multiplex PCR reads with MiXCR. Of about 390,000 distinct CDR3 sequences detected, approximately 15% appear once; the ten largest clones hold around 7%. Sequencing input: peripheral blood. Receptors originate from a woman younger than 35 with stable Graves' hyperthyroidism.

There are many counts of this clonotype. This clone may be a read error of a much larger clone one base away. This chain uses TRBV6-1 with TRBJ1-1; D is unclear. Germline V gene lookup returns CDR1 MNHNS and CDR2 SASEGT. Deletions cut 4 bases from V and 4 bases from J, with 10 bases between. The CDR3 has 13 residues. The CDR3, as DNA: TGTGCCAGCAGTGGAGGTTCAGCCACTGAAGCTTTCTTT. Translating it yields CASSGGSATEAFF.

A remark on this clonotype: A much bigger clone sits one base away, suggesting this may be a read error. The chain uses TRBV12-3 or TRBV12-4 and TRBJ2-7; D gene uncertain. Trimming removed 10 bases from V and 2 bases from J, with 15 bases in between. The CDR3 spans 13 residues. The CDR3 reads CANSPAHTYEQYF. The DNA of the CDR3 is TGTGCCAACAGCCCCGCCCACACCTACGAGCAGTACTTC.

At least ten counts were recorded for this clonotype. The genes are TRBV12-3 or TRBV12-4 and TRBJ1-1, with D unclear. The V end lost 6 bases, the J end lost 1 base, and 12 bases lay between the germline ends. The CDR3 sequence is 14 residues long. CDR3 loop: CASRDRLGNTEAFF. The CDR3 DNA is TGTGCCAGCAGAGATAGACTTGGGAACACTGAAGCTTTCTTT.

The sample holds many counts of this clonotype. The CDR3 is CASSAPPEGETQYF. The CDR3 bases are TGTGCCAGCAGTGCCCCCCCCGAGGGGGAGACCCAGTACTTC. J is TRBJ2-5 and V is TRBV2, with D possibly called TRBD1 or TRBD2 (5 bases each). Germline V lookup: CDR1 SNHLY, CDR2 FYNNEI. Trimming pared 4 bases from V and 5 bases from J, leaving 14 bases between. This CDR3 comprises 14 residues.

The sample holds many counts of this clonotype. The chain links TRBV6-4 to TRBJ2-2; D perhaps matches TRBD1 (5 bases). The germline V gene encodes CDR1 MRHNA and CDR2 SNTAGT. V shed 0 bases and J shed 7 bases, with 6 bases lying between them. This CDR3 is 13 amino acids long. The CDR3 here is CASSDSGVGELFF. The CDR3 DNA reads TGTGCCAGCAGTGACTCAGGGGTCGGGGAGCTGTTTTTT.

This clonotype was seen a few times. The chain combines TRBV20-1 with TRBJ2-7; 10 nucleotides agree with TRBD2. From germline, CDR1 is DFQATT and CDR2 SNEGSKA (reference sequence). CDR3 size: 16 residues. The junction had 12 bases not matched to a gene; V was cut back by 1 base and J by 6 bases. The CDR3 nucleotides are TGCAGTGCTAGAGCCCTTACCAGCGGGGGGGCCCTCGAGCAGTACTTC. Its translation is CSARALTSGGALEQYF.

Many counts were recorded for this clonotype. The gene calls are TRBV11-1 and TRBJ2-7, with 13 bases aligning to TRBD2. Germline loops: CDR1 SGHAT, CDR2 FQDESV (reference sequence). This CDR3 has 19 amino acids. The ends lost 4 bases at V and 1 base at J; junction bases unmatched: 13. The CDR3, as DNA: TGTGCCAGCAGCTCAACCCCGGGACTAGCGGGGTCTAGATCCTACGAGCAGTACTTC. This translates into CASSSTPGLAGSRSYEQYF. Filled out from reference TRBV11-1 and TRBJ2-7, the complete variable domain reads EAEVAQSPRYKITEKSQAVAFWCDPISGHATLYWYRQILGQGPELLVQFQDESVVDDSQLPKDRFSAERLKGVDSTLKIQPAELGDSAMYLCASSSTPGLAGSRSYEQYFGPGTRLTVT.

This clonotype was counted only a few times. The genes are TRBV5-1 and TRBJ2-5; D might be TRBD2 (6 bases). Trimming took 0 bases from V and 0 from J, leaving 15 bases between them. CDR3 size: 17 residues. Germline CDR1 and CDR2: SGHRS and YFSETQ. CDR3 sequence (DNA): TGCGCCAGCAGCTTGGAGGGCGGGGCGGGGTACCAAGAGACCCAGTACTTC. Translation: CASSLEGGAGYQETQYF.

Many counts were recorded for this clonotype. The rearrangement links TRBV9 to TRBJ2-5, with 8 bases fitting TRBD1. The CDR3 is made up of 12 amino acids. Germline V lookup: CDR1 SGDLS, CDR2 YYNGEE. V lost 4 bases and J lost 9; bases outside the gene matches: 5. CDR3 in DNA: TGTGCCAGCAGCTACGACAGGGGAGCCCAGTACTTC. Amino acid sequence: CASSYDRGAQYF.

This clonotype was recorded at least ten times. The chain recombines TRBV5-1 with TRBJ1-2, with D possibly matching TRBD1 (6 bases). V was shortened by 0 bases and J by 4 bases, with 13 bases between the two germline ends. Germline loops: CDR1 SGHRS, CDR2 YFSETQ. The CDR3 length is 15 residues. The CDR3 is CASSLEGGLSYGYTF. The CDR3 bases are TGCGCCAGCAGCTTGGAGGGGGGCTTAAGCTATGGCTACACCTTC.

This clonotype was picked up many times. The rearrangement uses TRBV2 and TRBJ2-5; tentative D call: TRBD2 (5 bases). The germline V and J ends were trimmed by 6 bases and 0 bases, with 5 bases remaining between them. This CDR3 is 12 amino acids long. CDR1 SNHLY and CDR2 FYNNEI come from the germline V gene. The CDR3 spells CASRGDQETQYF. In nucleotides, the CDR3 is TGTGCCAGCAGGGGAGACCAAGAGACCCAGTACTTC.

In its sample, this clonotype was seen many times. The chain is built from TRBV6-2 or TRBV6-3 and TRBJ1-5, with D possibly TRBD1 on 6 matching bases. Germline V gene data show CDR1 as MNHEY and CDR2 as SVGEGT. This CDR3 spans 19 amino acids. V was clipped by 2 bases and J by 0 bases, with 20 bases between them. CDR3 coding DNA: TGTGCCAGCAGTTACCGCCCAGGAACCAGGGGTGATAGCAATCAGCCCCAGCATTTT. Encoded protein: CASSYRPGTRGDSNQPQHF.

In DNA, the CDR3 is TGTGCCTGGAGGACAGGGCCCCGGACAAACATTCAGTACTTC. Amino acid sequence: CAWRTGPRTNIQYF. This chain joins TRBV30 and TRBJ2-4, with 7 bases identical to TRBD1. This CDR3 comprises 14 residues. Trimming took 3 bases from V and 6 from J; bases not matched to a gene: 8. From germline, CDR1 is GTSNPN and CDR2 SVGIG (reference sequence). The entire variable domain, with the rest obtained from reference TRBV30 and TRBJ2-4, is as follows: SQTIHQWPATLVQPVGSPLSLECTVEGTSNPNLYWYRQAAGRGLQLLFYSVGIGQISSEVPQNLSASRPQDRQFILSSKKLLLSDSGFYLCAWRTGPRTNIQYFGAGTRLSVL.

This clonotype was observed a handful of times. The CDR3 sequence: CASSSHGQGSQAFF. CDR3 nucleotides: TGTGCCAGCAGTAGTCACGGACAGGGATCGCAAGCTTTCTTT. V and J are TRBV27 and TRBJ1-1, with 8 bases aligning to TRBD1. The CDR3 length is 14 residues. V lost 5 bases to trimming and J lost 9 bases; unmatched junction nucleotides: 11. CDR1 MNHEY and CDR2 SMNVEV come from the germline V gene (reference sequence).

This clonotype was seen repeatedly, ten times or more. The chain has TRBV10-1 and TRBJ1-1; the D is unclear. The V gene lost 5 bases and the J gene lost 2 bases, with 15 bases spanning the gap. The CDR3 contains 15 residues. Per germline, CDR1 WNHNN and CDR2 SYGVQD (reference sequence). The CDR3 coding sequence is TGCGCCAGCAGTCCCTTTTTAGGATCCAACACTGAAGCTTTCTTT. Protein product: CASSPFLGSNTEAFF.

On this clonotype itself: A read error may explain this, as a much larger clone is one base away. The final CDR3 position lacks the conserved phenylalanine or tryptophan, pointing to a likely read error. This rearrangement joins TRBV12-3 or TRBV12-4 to TRBJ2-7; D might be TRBD1 (7 bases). Trimming shortened V by 1 base and J by 1 base, and 17 bases separated the two germline ends. This CDR3 is built from 17 residues. The CDR3 region has the DNA TGTGCCAGCAGTTTAGTAGGGGGCTGGGACTCGTCCTACGAGCAGTACCTC. The encoded protein is CASSLVGGWDSSYEQYL.

This chain connects TRBV12-3 or TRBV12-4 to TRBJ1-2; D is perhaps TRBD1 (5 bases). This CDR3 contains 16 residues. Trimming took off 3 bases at V and 0 bases at J, with 14 bases between the two ends. CDR3 protein: CASSLDGGGSNYGYTF. The CDR3 DNA sequence: TGTGCCAGCAGTTTGGACGGGGGAGGGTCTAACTATGGCTACACCTTC.

This clonotype has ten or more counts. The rearrangement links TRBV24-1 to TRBJ2-7; tentative D call: TRBD2 (6 bases). Trimming removed 3 bases from V and 7 bases from J, with 24 bases in between. This CDR3 region has 17 residues. In germline, CDR1 is KGHDR, CDR2 SFDVKD. CDR3 DNA: TGTGCCACCAGTGATCCAACCGCCCGGGACGGGGCGGGGGAGCAGTACTTC. This translates into CATSDPTARDGAGEQYF.

This clonotype was counted many times. This chain uses TRBV12-3 or TRBV12-4 with TRBJ1-5; D is possibly TRBD1 (5 bases). V was shortened by 5 bases and J by 4 bases, with 9 bases between the two germline ends. This CDR3 comprises 13 residues. CDR3: CASSREGNQPQHF. As DNA, the CDR3 is TGTGCCAGCAGTCGCGAGGGGAATCAGCCCCAGCATTTT.

This clonotype has ten or more counts. The genes are TRBV15 and TRBJ1-5; 7 positions match TRBD1. V lost 5 bases to trimming and J lost 2 bases; unmatched junction nucleotides: 6. CDR3 length equals 15 residues. The germline gives CDR1 LNHNV, CDR2 YYDKDF (reference sequence). The CDR3 DNA sequence: TGTGCCACCAGCGGAACGGGACAGCGCAATCAGCCCCAGCATTTT. Translated, it gives CATSGTGQRNQPQHF.

This clonotype was recorded many times. The V call is TRBV7-2, the J call TRBJ2-2, with D perhaps TRBD1 (5 bases). The germline V and J ends were trimmed by 0 bases and 6 bases, with 11 bases remaining between them. The CDR3 totals 15 residues. Germline values: CDR1 SGHTA, CDR2 FQGNSA. CDR3 amino acids: CASSLAAGRPGELFF. The CDR3 DNA sequence: TGTGCCAGCAGCTTAGCGGCAGGGCGGCCCGGGGAGCTGTTTTTT.

Ten or more counts support this clonotype. The chain carries TRBV7-9 and TRBJ2-5; 7 nucleotides agree with TRBD1. V was pared by 5 bases and J by 1 base, with 10 bases of the junction left unmatched. Germline assignment: CDR1 SEHNR and CDR2 FQNEAQ (reference sequence). The CDR3 loop spans 16 amino acids. The CDR3 region is CASSRRAGTAQETQYF. The CDR3 DNA follows: TGTGCCAGCAGCCGAAGAGCCGGGACAGCCCAAGAGACCCAGTACTTC.

Many counts were recorded for this clonotype. The chain has TRBV6-1 and TRBJ1-1; D might be TRBD1 (5 bases). Germline V CDR1 and CDR2: MNHNS, SASEGT. The CDR3 spans 12 residues. V was clipped by 11 bases and J by 0 bases, with 10 bases between them. The chain's CDR3 is CAAGRVNTEAFF. DNA of the CDR3: TGTGCCGCCGGCAGGGTGAACACTGAAGCTTTCTTT.

The CDR3 spells CATSDQTGNTEAFF. CDR3 nucleotides: TGTGCCACCAGCGATCAGACAGGGAACACTGAAGCTTTCTTT. This rearrangement joins TRBV15 to TRBJ1-1; D is perhaps TRBD1 (6 bases). The CDR3 sequence is 14 residues long. V was pared by 5 bases and J by 1 base, with 11 bases between. Germline V gene sequence: CDR1 LNHNV, CDR2 YYDKDF (reference sequence).

The table lists this clonotype with many counts. The CDR3 DNA follows: TGCAGTGCTAGACCCACAAGTGGACCGAACACTGAAGCTTTCTTT. Protein: CSARPTSGPNTEAFF. The genes are TRBV20-1 and TRBJ1-1; the D is unclear. Per germline, CDR1 DFQATT and CDR2 SNEGSKA (reference sequence). Trimming left V 2 bases short and J 1 base short, with 14 bases between. There are 15 residues in the CDR3.

This clonotype was seen at least ten times. This chain connects TRBV12-3 or TRBV12-4 to TRBJ1-1, with D perhaps TRBD1 (5 bases). The CDR3 covers 14 residues. V lost 9 bases, J lost 1 base, and 15 bases lay in between. CDR3 loop: CASQTDRKNTEAFF. Here the CDR3 DNA reads TGTGCCAGTCAGACAGACCGAAAGAACACTGAAGCTTTCTTT.

There are many counts of this clonotype. The chain links TRBV20-1 to TRBJ1-2; D is unresolved. In germline, CDR1 is DFQATT, CDR2 SNEGSKA (reference sequence). This CDR3 contains 12 residues. CDR3 sequence: CGWARSVYGYTF. For the CDR3, the DNA is TGCGGATGGGCCAGGTCAGTCTATGGCTACACCTTC.

This clonotype was seen at least ten times. The rearrangement uses TRBV27 and TRBJ1-1; D uncertain. The CDR3 totals 14 residues. The germline gives CDR1 MNHEY, CDR2 SMNVEV (reference sequence). V was clipped by 3 bases and J by 9 bases, with 17 bases between them. Here the CDR3 reads CASSFREEGGKAFF. As DNA, the CDR3 is TGTGCCAGCAGTTTTCGGGAGGAAGGTGGGAAAGCTTTCTTT.

This rearrangement joins TRBV4-1 to TRBJ1-2; D unclear. Looked up from germline, CDR1 is MGHRA and CDR2 is YSYEKL. This CDR3 contains 15 residues. The germline V and J ends were trimmed by 2 bases and 0 bases, with 10 bases remaining between them. This chain's CDR3 is CASSQMTYANYGYTF. The CDR3 DNA is TGCGCCAGCAGCCAAATGACATACGCTAACTATGGCTACACCTTC.